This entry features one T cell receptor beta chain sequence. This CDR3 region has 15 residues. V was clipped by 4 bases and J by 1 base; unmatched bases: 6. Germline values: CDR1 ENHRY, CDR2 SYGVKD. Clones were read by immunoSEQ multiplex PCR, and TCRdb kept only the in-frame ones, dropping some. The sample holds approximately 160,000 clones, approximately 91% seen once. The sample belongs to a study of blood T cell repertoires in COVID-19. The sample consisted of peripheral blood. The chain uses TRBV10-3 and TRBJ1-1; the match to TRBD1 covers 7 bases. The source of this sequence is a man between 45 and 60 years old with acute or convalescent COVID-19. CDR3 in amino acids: CAISGDREENTEAFF. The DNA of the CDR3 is TGTGCCATCAGTGGAGACAGGGAGGAGAACACTGAAGCTTTCTTT.